The source of this T cell receptor beta chain is a study of graft-versus-host responses after intestinal transplantation. Study-level background: Multivisceral, liver-intestinal, or isolated intestinal transplants were given to recipients. All recipients got anti-thymocyte globulin induction, then tacrolimus and steroids for 2 to 3 years.

Lymphocytes from graft epithelium and lamina propria were isolated. For this clone: Its antigen is not identified.

Overall study findings and caveats: Early post-transplant HvG declines were associated with peak circulating GvH clone levels.

The CDR3 runs to 17 residues. CDR1 and CDR2 from the germline V gene are SGHDT and YYEEEE. V was pared by 1 base and J by 0 bases, with 16 bases between. TCRdb keeps only in-frame clones here, not all; method: immunoSEQ multiplex PCR. The table records approximately 63,000 clones, 89% of them present only once. The sequence was collected from a human patient who received an intestinal transplant, so some T cells may come from the graft donor. The chain couples TRBV5-6 to TRBJ1-1, with D hard to call. The source material was ileum tissue, sampled 350 to 400 days after transplant. The CDR3 protein is CASSLIGSVGMNTEAFF. CDR3 DNA sequence: TGTGCCAGCAGCTTGATAGGGTCAGTGGGCATGAACACTGAAGCTTTCTTT. Complete variable domain (other parts from reference TRBV5-6 and TRBJ1-1): DAGVTQSPTHLIKTRGQQVTLRCSPKSGHDTVSWYQQALGQGPQFIFQYYEEEERQRGNFPDRFSGHQFPNYSSELNVNALLLGDSALYLCASSLIGSVGMNTEAFFGQGTRLTVV.